This entry lists 32 T cell receptor beta chains sequenced from one sample in a study of T cell repertoires in cytomegalovirus infection. Via MiXCR, TCRdb re-called the reads, giving one row per CDR3 protein. The table shows approximately 120,000 distinct CDR3 sequences, with over 30% occurring only once. The antigens for these receptors are not known. The material was CD8+ T cells from cultured PBMCs, obtained from culture after CMV antigen stimulation. These receptors were taken from a human donor in good health (CMV status not recorded). Some clones in this sample may be carry-over from other donors' samples.

This clonotype was observed many times. The chain employs TRBV6-2 or TRBV6-3 and TRBJ1-1, with a weak D call TRBD1 (6 bases). The CDR3 is made up of 14 amino acids. Trimming took 0 bases from V and 5 from J, leaving 10 bases between them. Germline values: CDR1 MNHEY, CDR2 SVGEGT. CDR3 loop: CASSYSQGNTEAFF. CDR3 nucleotides: TGTGCCAGCAGTTACTCACAGGGAAATACTGAAGCTTTCTTT.

At least ten counts were recorded for this clonotype. This rearrangement joins TRBV7-6 to TRBJ2-7, with 9 bases that match TRBD1. V lost 5 bases to trimming and J lost 2 bases; unmatched junction nucleotides: 10. This CDR3 region has 16 residues. Germline V gene data show CDR1 as SGHVS and CDR2 as FNYEAQ. For the CDR3, the DNA is TGTGCCAGCAGCCCCGGGACAGGGAGCCTCCCCTACGAGCAGTACTTC. This sequence encodes CASSPGTGSLPYEQYF.

In its sample, this clonotype was seen many times. This rearrangement joins TRBV7-2 to TRBJ2-5; the D gene could be TRBD1 or TRBD2 (5 bases each). CDR1 and CDR2 from the germline V gene are SGHTA and FQGNSA. This CDR3 contains 15 residues. Trimming removed 2 bases from V and 2 bases from J, with 12 bases in between. CDR3 sequence: CASSLSGTLQETQYF. CDR3 nucleotide sequence: TGTGCCAGCAGCTTATCGGGGACCCTACAAGAGACCCAGTACTTC.

This clonotype was seen a single time. The rearrangement uses TRBV4-1 and TRBJ2-7, with D perhaps given as TRBD1 or TRBD2 (6 bases each). This CDR3 comprises 17 residues. Germline CDR1 reads MGHRA; CDR2 reads YSYEKL. The V end was cut by 0 bases, the J end by 2 bases, with 17 bases between. The chain's CDR3 is CASSQDTGASFPYEQYF. The CDR3 nucleotides are TGCGCCAGCAGCCAAGATACGGGGGCCTCCTTTCCCTACGAGCAGTACTTC.

This clonotype turned up a few times. The gene calls are TRBV28 and TRBJ1-3, with 7 bases identical to TRBD1. Germline V gene data show CDR1 as MDHEN and CDR2 as SYDVKM. Unmatched junction bases numbered 11, after V lost 6 bases and J lost 0 bases. The CDR3 sequence is 17 residues long. In DNA, the CDR3 is TGTGCCAGCAGAACCGCGGTCGGGACAGACTCTGGAAACACCATATATTTT. Encoded protein: CASRTAVGTDSGNTIYF.

The CDR3 nucleotides are TGTGCCAGCAGCTTAGCGGTAGGCCTCTACGAGCAGTACTTC. Translation gives CASSLAVGLYEQYF. The rearrangement uses TRBV7-6 and TRBJ2-7; D gene unclear. The CDR3 contains 14 residues. The germline gives CDR1 SGHVS, CDR2 FNYEAQ. V lost 0 bases and J lost 3, with 9 bases in between.

This clonotype occurred a few times. The chain uses TRBV7-2 and TRBJ2-2; tentatively, D is TRBD2 (6 bases). From germline, CDR1 is SGHTA and CDR2 FQGNSA. Trimming removed 2 bases at V and 6 bases at J, with 13 bases between. This CDR3 has 15 amino acids. The CDR3 DNA follows: TGTGCCAGCAGCTTAATCGGGGGTTGGGCCGGGGAGCTGTTTTTT. Translating gives CASSLIGGWAGELFF.

This clonotype has just a few counts. The chain joins TRBV4-1 to TRBJ2-1, with 12 bases matching TRBD2. This CDR3 region has 15 residues. V shed 1 base and J 7 bases; nucleotides not matched to a gene: 2. Germline CDR1 is MGHRA and CDR2 is YSYEKL. CDR3 residues: CASSQGGLAGNEQFF. The CDR3 nucleotides read TGCGCCAGCAGCCAAGGGGGACTAGCGGGTAATGAGCAGTTCTTC.

The chain couples TRBV5-6 to TRBJ2-6, with D unresolved. V lost 4 bases and J lost 0, with 8 bases in between. Germline V CDR1 and CDR2: SGHDT, YYEEEE. CDR3 length: 15 residues. DNA of the CDR3: TGTGCCAGCAGCCCGGCGGACTCTGGGGCCAACGTCCTGACTTTC. This translates into CASSPADSGANVLTF.

The V call is TRBV29-1, the J call TRBJ2-1; a possible D gene is TRBD2 (6 bases). CDR3 size: 19 residues. Germline V CDR1 and CDR2: SQVTM, ANQGSEA. Deletions cut 3 bases from V and 0 bases from J, with 24 bases between. This chain's CDR3 is CSVDGVAGLTTSSYNEQFF. In nucleotides, the CDR3 is TGCAGCGTTGATGGGGTGGCGGGGCTTACAACTAGCTCCTACAATGAGCAGTTCTTC.

The chain recombines TRBV6-1 with TRBJ1-1; D is possibly TRBD1 (6 bases). Germline lookup yields CDR1 MNHNS and CDR2 SASEGT. V was pared by 1 base and J by 4 bases, with 10 bases between. The CDR3 loop spans 14 amino acids. The CDR3 here is CASSEDGGGTEAFF. The CDR3, as DNA: TGTGCCAGCAGTGAAGATGGGGGCGGCACTGAAGCTTTCTTT.

This clonotype has just a few counts. The chain combines TRBV2 with TRBJ2-7; D unclear. V was pared by 1 base and J by 4 bases, with 2 bases between. The CDR3 covers 11 residues. Germline assignment: CDR1 SNHLY and CDR2 FYNNEI. The CDR3: CASSEEYEQYF. The CDR3 DNA is TGTGCCAGCAGTGAAGAATACGAGCAGTACTTC.

The chain recombines TRBV4-1 with TRBJ2-2; D remains ambiguous. V lost 3 bases and J lost 4, with 18 bases in between. The CDR3 sequence is 17 residues long. Germline V lookup: CDR1 MGHRA, CDR2 YSYEKL. The CDR3 DNA reads TGCGCCAGCAGCCACTCAAACGGAGCCTTTAGCACCGGGGAGCTGTTTTTT. Protein product: CASSHSNGAFSTGELFF.

This clonotype was counted a few times. The chain recombines TRBV11-2 with TRBJ1-1, with D possibly matching TRBD1 (6 bases). Deletions cut 0 bases from V and 1 base from J, with 12 bases between. Looked up from germline, CDR1 is SGHAT and CDR2 is FQNNGV. The CDR3 consists of 16 residues. In DNA form, the CDR3 reads TGTGCCAGCAGCTTAGATCCGCCAGGGGAGAACACTGAAGCTTTCTTT. This gives the protein CASSLDPPGENTEAFF.

This clonotype was detected a few times. The rearrangement joins TRBV6-1 to TRBJ2-3, with 8 bases lining up with TRBD2. This CDR3 contains 16 residues. The V gene end was trimmed by 6 bases and the J gene end by 2 bases; junction bases not matched to a gene: 10. Germline V gives CDR1 MNHNS, CDR2 SASEGT. The CDR3: CASRDREGAATDTQYF. The CDR3 DNA is TGTGCCAGCAGAGACCGGGAGGGAGCGGCCACAGATACGCAGTATTTT.

This clonotype was picked up a small number of times. The chain is built from TRBV7-2 and TRBJ1-6; D remains unclear. This CDR3 region has 14 residues. V lost 2 bases to trimming and J lost 3 bases, with 5 bases between them. Germline V lookup: CDR1 SGHTA, CDR2 FQGNSA. CDR3 sequence reads: CASSLRVYNSPLHF. The CDR3 DNA reads TGTGCCAGCAGCTTACGTGTCTATAATTCACCCCTCCACTTT. Combining the CDR3 with reference TRBV7-2 and TRBJ1-6 gives the whole variable domain GAGVSQSPSNKVTEKGKDVELRCDPISGHTALYWYRQSLGQGLEFLIYFQGNSAPDKSGLPSDRFSAERTGGSVSTLTIQRTQQEDSAVYLCASSLRVYNSPLHFGNGTRLTVT.

This clonotype was counted only a few times. The chain has TRBV27 and TRBJ1-6; no reliable D call. V gave up 3 bases and J gave up 7 bases, with 7 bases separating them. The CDR3 runs to 13 residues. CDR1 and CDR2 (germline): MNHEY, SMNVEV (reference sequence). In nucleotides, the CDR3 is TGTGCCAGCAGTTTGGGAGGGAATTCACCCCTCCACTTT. Translated: CASSLGGNSPLHF.

The chain has TRBV9 and TRBJ2-3; D may be TRBD2 (5 bases). CDR1 is SGDLS, CDR2 YYNGEE, per germline. The V end lost 8 bases, the J end lost 2 bases, and 9 bases lay between the germline ends. This CDR3 region has 12 residues. The CDR3 here is CASRGLTDTQYF. The CDR3 DNA sequence: TGTGCCAGTCGAGGGCTCACAGATACGCAGTATTTT. Full variable domain (remainder filled in from reference TRBV9 and TRBJ2-3): DSGVTQTPKHLITATGQRVTLRCSPRSGDLSVYWYQQSLDQGLQFLIQYYNGEERAKGNILERFSAQQFPDLHSELNLSSLELGDSALYFCASRGLTDTQYFGPGTRLTVL.

V usage is TRBV19 and J usage is TRBJ2-6; D perhaps matches TRBD1 (6 bases). CDR1 is LNHDA, CDR2 SQIVND, per germline (reference sequence). This CDR3 has 15 residues. Trimming removed 6 bases from V and 5 bases from J, with 14 bases in between. As DNA, the CDR3 is TGTGCCAGTAGGAATCTAGGGGGTAGGGCCAACGTCCTGACTTTC. Amino acid sequence: CASRNLGGRANVLTF.

In its sample, this clonotype was seen many times. The V and J genes are TRBV20-1 and TRBJ2-2; tentatively, D is TRBD1 or TRBD2 (5 bases each). Germline V gene sequence: CDR1 DFQATT, CDR2 SNEGSKA (reference sequence). The CDR3 is 15 residues long. Trimming stripped 0 bases from V and 7 bases from J, with 15 bases between. CDR3 DNA: TGCAGTGCTAGAGATGGGGGAACCGACGGCGGGGAGCTGTTTTTT. This gives the protein CSARDGGTDGGELFF.

This clonotype has a count of ten or more. The chain carries TRBV7-9 and TRBJ2-7; 7 bases agree with TRBD2. The germline CDR1 and CDR2 sequences are SEHNR and FQNEAQ (reference sequence). Germline trimming cut 5 bases from V and 2 bases from J; bases unmatched to any gene: 12. The CDR3 loop spans 16 amino acids. The CDR3 region has the DNA TGTGCCAGCAGCCGCGACAGCGGGGTGGTCGCCTACGAGCAGTACTTC. It encodes CASSRDSGVVAYEQYF.

Ten or more counts support this clonotype. The genes are TRBV19 and TRBJ2-1, with 7 nucleotides matching TRBD2. The V gene's germline CDR1 is LNHDA and CDR2 SQIVND (reference sequence). J gave up 9 bases and V 4 bases, and 18 bases lay outside the gene matches. The CDR3 has 17 residues. The CDR3 region has the DNA TGTGCCAGTAGTACGACCTTGATAGCGGCGGGAGTGCTTGAGCAGTTCTTC. Its protein product is CASSTTLIAAGVLEQFF.

This sequence joins TRBV6-6 and TRBJ2-7; no definite D call. The CDR3 has 15 amino acids. V dropped 4 bases and J dropped 4 bases, with 17 bases sitting between them. The germline V gene encodes CDR1 MNHNY and CDR2 SVGAGI (reference sequence). The CDR3 loop reads CASSSETSSQYEQYF. Here the CDR3 DNA reads TGTGCCAGCAGTTCCGAGACCTCGAGTCAATACGAGCAGTACTTC.

The chain has TRBV12-3 or TRBV12-4 and TRBJ2-2, with D possibly being TRBD2 (6 bases). V was pared by 3 bases and J by 5 bases, with 22 bases between. CDR3 length equals 18 residues. In nucleotides, the CDR3 is TGTGCCAGCAGTTTCTTGGTGGAGGGCGTAGGTAAAACCGGGGAGCTGTTTTTT. Encoded protein: CASSFLVEGVGKTGELFF.

The rearrangement uses TRBV20-1 and TRBJ2-7; no clear D gene. V dropped 1 base and J dropped 6 bases, with 19 bases sitting between them. This CDR3 has 15 amino acids. Germline CDR1 DFQATT, CDR2 SNEGSKA (reference sequence). The CDR3 reads CSARVRHHLSGEQYF. The DNA of the CDR3 is TGCAGTGCTAGAGTACGGCATCACCTATCAGGCGAGCAGTACTTC.

The chain combines TRBV24-1 with TRBJ2-7; weak D call: TRBD1 (5 bases). V gave up 0 bases and J gave up 2 bases, with 7 bases separating them. The CDR3 length is 14 residues. Germline V gene data show CDR1 as KGHDR and CDR2 as SFDVKD. CDR3 protein: CATSDLNRPYEQYF. CDR3 DNA sequence: TGTGCCACCAGTGATTTGAACAGGCCCTACGAGCAGTACTTC.

Only a few counts were recorded for this clonotype. This chain links TRBV2 with TRBJ2-5; D unresolved. The germline V and J ends were trimmed by 7 bases and 2 bases, with 17 bases remaining between them. Germline V gives CDR1 SNHLY, CDR2 FYNNEI. This CDR3 region has 15 residues. The DNA for the CDR3 is TGTGCCAGCACCAAATACTCAGAGGATCAAGAGACCCAGTACTTC. Its protein is CASTKYSEDQETQYF.

This clonotype occurred a few times. V is TRBV6-6 and J is TRBJ2-2; D remains ambiguous. Germline V gives CDR1 MNHNY, CDR2 SVGAGI (reference sequence). CDR3 length: 17 residues. V lost 2 bases to trimming and J lost 6 bases, with 19 bases between them. The CDR3 DNA follows: TGTGCCAGCAGTTACACCGTCAGCGCCCTGCACTCCGGGGAGCTGTTTTTT. This encodes CASSYTVSALHSGELFF.

The rearrangement uses TRBV15 and TRBJ1-5; tentative D call: TRBD1 (6 bases). This CDR3 has 15 residues. Germline assignment: CDR1 LNHNV and CDR2 YYDKDF (reference sequence). V was clipped by 0 bases and J by 4 bases, with 10 bases between them. The CDR3 nucleotides read TGTGCCACCAGCAGAGAACAGGGAAGGAATCAGCCCCAGCATTTT. It codes for CATSREQGRNQPQHF.

This rearrangement joins TRBV12-5 to TRBJ1-1; no reliable D call. The length of the CDR3 is 11 residues. The V end lost 7 bases, the J end lost 3 bases, and 6 bases lay between the germline ends. CDR1 LGHNT and CDR2 FRNRAP come from the germline V gene. DNA for the CDR3: TGTGCTAGTGCCATGGACACTGAAGCTTTCTTT. Translated: CASAMDTEAFF.

The V call is TRBV7-9, the J call TRBJ1-2; 10 nucleotides match TRBD1. The CDR3 totals 17 residues. CDR1 is SEHNR, CDR2 FQNEAQ, per germline (reference sequence). The V gene end was trimmed by 1 base and the J gene end by 6 bases; junction bases not matched to a gene: 11. CDR3 coding DNA: TGTGCCAGCAGCTTAGAACCGGGACAGGGGAGAGTCGATGGCTACACCTTC. Protein: CASSLEPGQGRVDGYTF.

The chain links TRBV7-6 to TRBJ2-3, with 12 nucleotides matching TRBD2. The CDR3 extends over 18 amino acids. J lost 3 bases, V lost 5 bases, and 12 bases had no gene match. Germline-derived CDR1 and CDR2 are SGHVS and FNYEAQ. The CDR3 region is CASSPWSASGGETDTQYF. CDR3 DNA sequence: TGTGCCAGCAGCCCATGGTCTGCTAGCGGGGGGGAAACAGATACGCAGTATTTT.